This entry concerns a single T cell receptor (beta chain). The antigen is undetermined. Depending on availability, patient cells were bead-separated fractions or unselected PBMC. This table comes from immunoSEQ multiplex PCR, and its TCRdb copy is limited to in-frame clones, with some not included. The top ten hold 88% of the sample, which has a few thousand clones, around 74% seen once. These data come from a study of STAT5B mutations in CD4+ large granular lymphocyte leukemia. With V trimmed by 6 bases and J by 3 bases, 8 bases remained unmatched. The CDR3 extends over 15 amino acids. The V gene's germline CDR1 is MDHEN and CDR2 SYDVKM. The study, taken as a whole, reports: Patient cell sources varied; 6 CD4-sorted samples entered the clonality comparison. Data were not HLA-matched across samples. Over 20% of private leukemic clonotypes occurred rarely in other patients' non-leukemic repertoires.

The sequence was collected from a woman aged 70-85 years with CD4+ T-cell large granular lymphocyte leukemia. The sample was PBMCs. The chain is built from TRBV28 and TRBJ2-7; TRBD1 agrees at 10 bases. The CDR3: CASRGDRGRGYEQYF. Here the CDR3 DNA reads TGTGCCAGCAGGGGGGACAGGGGCCGCGGCTACGAGCAGTACTTC.